This note documents a single T cell receptor beta chain sequence. Antigen specificity is unknown. The record originates from a study of T-cell reconstitution after alpha-beta-depleted transplantation in children. Findings of the study overall: Several hundred graft clones that had expanded were reportedly the source of alpha-beta T cells about two months after transplant. Among T cells one year after transplant, newly produced cells accounted for most counts and diversity.

V was cut by 1 base and J by 4 bases, with 11 bases left in between. Germline CDR1 reads MGHRA; CDR2 reads YSYEKL. The CDR3 has 15 amino acids. Unique molecular identifiers were incorporated when the TCRbeta library was constructed. MiXCR was run by TCRdb on the PCR reads, yielding one entry per CDR3 protein. In the table there are 700,000 to 950,000 distinct CDR3 sequences, roughly 15% of which are singletons. The receptor comes from a male patient under 18 who had a stem cell transplant for acute lymphoblastic leukemia, so the T cells may come from the graft donor. Sequences were derived from PBMCs, mostly from graft donor cells, sampled 360 days after TCRalphabeta/CD19-depleted stem cell transplant. The J gene is TRBJ1-5, the V gene TRBV4-1; no definite D call. The CDR3 sequence is CASSQVWRQNQPQHF. CDR3 nucleotide sequence: TGCGCCAGCAGCCAAGTCTGGCGGCAAAATCAGCCCCAGCATTTT.